The source of this T cell receptor (beta chain) is a study of T-cell memory formation after mild COVID-19. One entry per CDR3 protein, called by TCRdb with MiXCR from the 5' RACE reads. In the table there are some 210,000 distinct CDR3 sequences, over 9.5% of which are singletons. The V and J ends lost 5 bases and 0 bases respectively, with 11 bases between them. Germline CDR1 KGHDR, CDR2 SFDVKD. This CDR3 comprises 15 residues. This sequence joins TRBV24-1 and TRBJ2-3, with D perhaps matching TRBD1 or TRBD2 (5 bases each). The sample was PBMCs or a T cell subset sorted from them (not recorded which). The sequence was obtained from a man aged 18 to 35 who had mild COVID-19 (a few samples of this study predate the infection). Cell type and time point are not known. CDR3 in amino acids: CATSGHRDSTDTQYF. The CDR3 coding sequence is TGTGCCACCAGTGGGCACCGGGACAGCACAGATACGCAGTATTTT.